This TCR beta chain stems from a study of T cell responses to AZD1222 COVID-19 vaccine (dated by TCRdb to about 2021). As for the study more broadly: AZD1222 recipients with second doses at about 4 weeks or about 12 weeks were pooled, because spike-specific TCR depth and breadth did not differ between schedules. A total of under 250 trial participants underwent TCR sequencing, of whom roughly 210 had received two doses of AZD1222 and 26 had received two doses of the MenACWY control vaccine. Trial participants were enrolled into age subgroups of 18-55, 56-69 and 70-plus years, which contained approximately 150, 28 and 58 TCR-sequenced participants, respectively.

Details on this clone: What this receptor recognizes is not known. Qualities for individual bases were not recorded, and no much larger clone is one base off.

What the time point label conveys for this sample: baseline before first vaccination. Vaccinee samples were obtained from the UK trials COV001 and COV002, which included a single-blind randomized controlled phase 2/3 trial of AZD1222 (ChAdOx1 nCoV-19) in healthy adults. For TCRbeta chain sequencing, PBMC samples from trial participants were taken at day 0 and at day 28 after the second dose. Points the paper makes about the study in general: Because no day 14 peak-response samples were available, repertoires were characterized only after the peak T cell response. A significant rise in spike-specific TCR breadth and depth was observed after two AZD1222 doses relative to day 0 and relative to MenACWY recipients. The 56-69-year group was small, and its depth increase did not reach significance, likely because of low power. Participants were mostly white British, with more females than males. The authors suggested clonal diversity may have been underestimated. Reportedly, close to half of the unique spike-specific TCRs recognized epitopes lying outside the regions that are mutated in the B.1.351 and B.1.1.7 variants. Only a handful of AZD1222 recipients were SARS-CoV-2 seropositive at baseline, limiting conclusions about previously exposed vaccinees. The whole spike protein was spanned by vaccine-associated CD4 TCRs, and dominant responses were seen in regions 160-218 and 743-854.

The CDR3 regions of human TCRbeta chains were analyzed by immunosequencing. In the paper's pipeline: Repertoire TCRs were checked for matches against a reference library of SARS-CoV-2-specific TCRs that had been generated using the MIRA antigen-specificity platform. Breadth was defined as the fraction of unique TCRs that were SARS-CoV-2-associated, and depth was defined as the fraction of total T cells that were SARS-CoV-2-associated. Using the MIRA data, each spike-specific TCR was mapped to the spike region that the TCR reacts to and placed in a CD4 or CD8 class. Log10-transformed breadth and depth values were compared by one-way ANOVA with Sidak's multiple comparisons tests. TCRdb stores this immuneACCESS table with in-frame sequences only. Part of the clones is absent; in the studies checked, under half of the shortfall reflects unresolved V genes, and no reason is known for the rest. Clone size and the V and J calls come from that table; the DNA yielded D and trimming. The sample table contains 120,000 or so clones; only one count was recorded for over 75% of them. The leading ten clones occupy approximately 7.9% of the sample.

Its CDR3 holds 14 amino acids, cysteine through phenylalanine. The DNA shown is the 42-base CDR3, in frame from base 1. CDR1 and CDR2 are read off the germline V gene (reference sequence) as LNHDA and SQIVND. Deletion took 6 bases off V and 5 bases off J, with a span of 16 bases between the germline ends. This sequence was found in an adult in good health. Recombination joined TRBV19 with TRBJ1-1, with TRBD1 tentatively as D gene (6 bases match). Sequenced material: peripheral blood, taken on day 0 of AZD1222 vaccination. The nucleotides read TGTGCCAGTAGCCGGGACATGCCTGGAACTGAAGCTTTCTTT. Its translation is CASSRDMPGTEAFF.